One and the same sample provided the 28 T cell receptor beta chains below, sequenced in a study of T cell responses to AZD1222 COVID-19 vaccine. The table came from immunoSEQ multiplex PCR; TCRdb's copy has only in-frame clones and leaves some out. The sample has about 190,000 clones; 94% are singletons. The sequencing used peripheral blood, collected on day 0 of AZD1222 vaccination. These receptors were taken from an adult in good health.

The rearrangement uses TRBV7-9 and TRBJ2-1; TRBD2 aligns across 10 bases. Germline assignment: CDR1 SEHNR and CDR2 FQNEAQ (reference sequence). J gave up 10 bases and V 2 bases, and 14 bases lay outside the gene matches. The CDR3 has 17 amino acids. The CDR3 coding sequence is TGTGCCAGCAGCTTATTTATTGGGCTAGCGGGAGTCAGGGAGCAGTTCTTC. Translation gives CASSLFIGLAGVREQFF.

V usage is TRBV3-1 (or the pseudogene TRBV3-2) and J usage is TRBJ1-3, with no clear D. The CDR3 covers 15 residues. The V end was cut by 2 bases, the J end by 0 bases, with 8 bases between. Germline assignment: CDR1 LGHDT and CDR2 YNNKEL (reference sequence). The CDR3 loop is CASSQFAGSGNTIYF. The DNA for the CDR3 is TGTGCCAGCAGCCAATTCGCAGGCTCTGGAAACACCATATATTTT.

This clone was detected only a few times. This CDR3 reads CASQAGRGPYEQYF. The CDR3 DNA reads as TGTGCCAGCCAGGCCGGCAGGGGCCCCTACGAGCAGTACTTC. The chain carries TRBV6-5 and TRBJ2-7, with D possibly matching TRBD1 (6 bases). There are 14 residues in the CDR3. Germline values: CDR1 MNHEY, CDR2 SVGAGI. V was pared by 8 bases and J by 2 bases, with 16 bases between.

The CDR3 reads CASSQDRSGRGDEQFF. The CDR3 DNA follows: TGTGCCAGCAGCCAAGATCGCAGCGGGAGAGGAGATGAGCAGTTCTTC. The chain combines TRBV4-2 with TRBJ2-1; the match to TRBD2 covers 8 bases. J lost 8 bases, V lost 0 bases, and 9 bases had no gene match. Germline V gene lookup returns CDR1 LGHNA and CDR2 YNFKEQ. The CDR3 is 16 residues long.

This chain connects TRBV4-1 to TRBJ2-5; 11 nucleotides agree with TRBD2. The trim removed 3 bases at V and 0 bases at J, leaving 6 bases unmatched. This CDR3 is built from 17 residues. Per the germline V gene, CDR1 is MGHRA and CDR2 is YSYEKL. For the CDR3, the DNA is TGCGCCAGCAGCCAGCCCACTAGCGGGAGTCACCAAGAGACCCAGTACTTC. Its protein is CASSQPTSGSHQETQYF.

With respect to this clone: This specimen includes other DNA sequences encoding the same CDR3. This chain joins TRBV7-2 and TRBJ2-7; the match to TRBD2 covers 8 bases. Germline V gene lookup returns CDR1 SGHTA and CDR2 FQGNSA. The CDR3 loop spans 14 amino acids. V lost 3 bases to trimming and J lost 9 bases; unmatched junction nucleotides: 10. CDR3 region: CASSLGGAGGAQYF. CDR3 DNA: TGTGCCAGCAGCTTGGGTGGGGCGGGAGGAGCGCAGTACTTC.

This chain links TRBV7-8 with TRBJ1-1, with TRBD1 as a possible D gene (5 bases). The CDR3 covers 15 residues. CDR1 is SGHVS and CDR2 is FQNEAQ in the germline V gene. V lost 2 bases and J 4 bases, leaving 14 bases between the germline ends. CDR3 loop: CASSLQPRALTEAFF. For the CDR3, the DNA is TGTGCCAGCAGCTTACAACCCAGGGCTCTCACTGAAGCTTTCTTT.

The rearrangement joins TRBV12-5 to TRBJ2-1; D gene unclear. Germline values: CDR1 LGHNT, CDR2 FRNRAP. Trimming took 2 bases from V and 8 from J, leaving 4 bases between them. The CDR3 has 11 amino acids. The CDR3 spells CASGLRDEQFF. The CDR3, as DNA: TGTGCTAGTGGTTTGAGGGATGAGCAGTTCTTC.

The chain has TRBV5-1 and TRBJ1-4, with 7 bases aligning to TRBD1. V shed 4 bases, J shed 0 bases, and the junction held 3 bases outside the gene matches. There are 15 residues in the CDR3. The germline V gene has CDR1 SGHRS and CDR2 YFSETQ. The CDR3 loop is CASSGTGATNEKLFF. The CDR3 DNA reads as TGCGCCAGCAGCGGAACAGGGGCAACTAATGAAAAACTGTTTTTT.

CDR3 loop: CASNLFGTNQPQHF. CDR3 bases: TGTGCCAGCAATTTGTTCGGCACAAATCAGCCCCAGCATTTT. V is TRBV6-5 and J is TRBJ1-5; the D is unclear. CDR3 length: 14 amino acids. V lost 7 bases and J 4 bases, leaving 14 bases between the germline ends. Germline V lookup: CDR1 MNHEY, CDR2 SVGAGI.

In DNA, the CDR3 is TGTGCCAGTAGTATTCAGGGGTCAACCTACAATGAGCAGTTCTTC. Encoded protein: CASSIQGSTYNEQFF. The chain combines TRBV19 with TRBJ2-1, with a weak D call TRBD1 (6 bases). The V gene's germline CDR1 is LNHDA and CDR2 SQIVND (reference sequence). The CDR3 contains 15 residues. The V end lost 3 bases, the J end lost 2 bases, and 11 bases lay between the germline ends.

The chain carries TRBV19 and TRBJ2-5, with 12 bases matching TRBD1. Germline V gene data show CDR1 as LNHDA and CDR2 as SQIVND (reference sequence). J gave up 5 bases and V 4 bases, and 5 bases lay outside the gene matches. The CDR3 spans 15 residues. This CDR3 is CASSTGQGALETQYF. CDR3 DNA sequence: TGTGCCAGTAGTACGGGACAGGGGGCTCTGGAGACCCAGTACTTC.

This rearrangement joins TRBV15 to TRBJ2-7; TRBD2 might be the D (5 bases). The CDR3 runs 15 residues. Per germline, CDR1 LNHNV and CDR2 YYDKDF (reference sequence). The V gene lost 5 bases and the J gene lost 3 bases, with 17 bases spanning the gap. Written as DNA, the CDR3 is TGTGCCACCAGCCTGGAGAGGGCAATTATCTACGAGCAGTACTTC. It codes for CATSLERAIIYEQYF. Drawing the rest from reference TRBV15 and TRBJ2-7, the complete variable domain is DAMVIQNPRYQVTQFGKPVTLSCSQTLNHNVMYWYQQKSSQAPKLLFHYYDKDFNNEADTPDNFQSRRPNTSFCFLDIRSPGLGDTAMYLCATSLERAIIYEQYFGPGTRLTVT.

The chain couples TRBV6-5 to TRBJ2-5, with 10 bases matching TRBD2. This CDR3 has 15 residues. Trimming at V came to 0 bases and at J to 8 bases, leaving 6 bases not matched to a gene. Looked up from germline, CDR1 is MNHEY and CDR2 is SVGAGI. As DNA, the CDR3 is TGTGCCAGCAGTTACTCGGCTAGCGGGAGTATAACCCAGTACTTC. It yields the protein CASSYSASGSITQYF.

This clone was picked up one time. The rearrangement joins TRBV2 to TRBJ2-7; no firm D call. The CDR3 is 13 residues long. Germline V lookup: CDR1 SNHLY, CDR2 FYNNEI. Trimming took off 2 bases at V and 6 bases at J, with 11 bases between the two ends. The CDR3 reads CASSEMGLSEQYF. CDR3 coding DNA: TGTGCCAGCAGTGAAATGGGGTTGAGCGAGCAGTACTTC.

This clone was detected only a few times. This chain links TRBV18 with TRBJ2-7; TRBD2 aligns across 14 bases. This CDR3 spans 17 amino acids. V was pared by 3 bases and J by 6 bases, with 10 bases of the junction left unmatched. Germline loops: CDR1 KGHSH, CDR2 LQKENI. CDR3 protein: CASSPLEGLAGGAEQYF. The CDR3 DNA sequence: TGTGCCAGCTCACCGCTCGAAGGACTAGCGGGAGGAGCCGAGCAGTACTTC.

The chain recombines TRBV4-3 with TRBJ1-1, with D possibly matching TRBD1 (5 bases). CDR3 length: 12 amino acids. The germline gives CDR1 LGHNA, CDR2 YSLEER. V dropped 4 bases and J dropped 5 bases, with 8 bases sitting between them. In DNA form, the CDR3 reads TGCGCCAGCAGCCGCGGGGGAACTGAAGCTTTCTTT. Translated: CASSRGGTEAFF.

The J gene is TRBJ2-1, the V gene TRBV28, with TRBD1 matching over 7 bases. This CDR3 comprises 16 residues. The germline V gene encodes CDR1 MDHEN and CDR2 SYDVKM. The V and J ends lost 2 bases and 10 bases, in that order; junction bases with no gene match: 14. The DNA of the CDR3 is TGTGCCAGCAGTTTACTTTCACAGGGGTTGAAACACGAGCAGTTCTTC. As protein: CASSLLSQGLKHEQFF.

The CDR3 nucleotides are TGTGCCAGCAGTCCCGACAGGATGGTTGAAGAGACCCAGTACTTC. Translating gives CASSPDRMVEETQYF. The chain couples TRBV7-8 to TRBJ2-5; the D gene is possibly TRBD1 (6 bases). CDR1 SGHVS and CDR2 FQNEAQ come from the germline V gene. The length of the CDR3 is 15 residues. Trimming pared 6 bases from V and 3 bases from J, leaving 17 bases between.

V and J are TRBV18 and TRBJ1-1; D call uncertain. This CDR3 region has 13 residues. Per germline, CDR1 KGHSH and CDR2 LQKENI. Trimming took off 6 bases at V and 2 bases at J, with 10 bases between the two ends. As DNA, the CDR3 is TGTGCCAGCTCTTCGGACGGCAACACTGAAGCTTTCTTT. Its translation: CASSSDGNTEAFF.

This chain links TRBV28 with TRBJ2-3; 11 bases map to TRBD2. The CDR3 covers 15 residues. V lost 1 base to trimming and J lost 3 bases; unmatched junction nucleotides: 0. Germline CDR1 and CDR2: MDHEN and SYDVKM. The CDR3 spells CASSLLAGGTDTQYF. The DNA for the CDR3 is TGTGCCAGCAGTTTATTAGCGGGAGGGACAGATACGCAGTATTTT.

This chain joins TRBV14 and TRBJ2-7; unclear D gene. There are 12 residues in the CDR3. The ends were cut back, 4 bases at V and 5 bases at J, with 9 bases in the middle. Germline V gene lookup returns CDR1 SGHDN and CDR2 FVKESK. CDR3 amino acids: CASSRGYDEQYF. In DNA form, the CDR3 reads TGTGCCAGCAGCCGAGGATACGACGAGCAGTACTTC.

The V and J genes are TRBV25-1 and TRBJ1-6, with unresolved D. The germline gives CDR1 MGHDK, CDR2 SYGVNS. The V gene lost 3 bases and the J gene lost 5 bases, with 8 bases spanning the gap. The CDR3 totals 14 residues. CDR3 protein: CASSDSEHNSPLHF. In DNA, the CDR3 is TGTGCCAGCAGTGACAGCGAACATAATTCACCCCTCCACTTT.

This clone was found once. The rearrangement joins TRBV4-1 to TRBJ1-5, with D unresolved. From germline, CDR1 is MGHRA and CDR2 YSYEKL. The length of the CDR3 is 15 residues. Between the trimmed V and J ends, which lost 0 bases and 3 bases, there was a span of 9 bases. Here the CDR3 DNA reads TGCGCCAGCAGCCAAGATTTGCCCCTCAATCAGCCCCAGCATTTT. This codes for CASSQDLPLNQPQHF.

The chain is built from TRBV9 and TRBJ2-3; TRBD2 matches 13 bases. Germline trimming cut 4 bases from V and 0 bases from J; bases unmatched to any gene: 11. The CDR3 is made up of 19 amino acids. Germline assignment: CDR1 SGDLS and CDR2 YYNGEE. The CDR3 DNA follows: TGTGCCAGCAGCACCGGACTAGCGGGAGTGGTAACTAGCACAGATACGCAGTATTTT. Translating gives CASSTGLAGVVTSTDTQYF. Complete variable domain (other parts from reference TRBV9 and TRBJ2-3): DSGVTQTPKHLITATGQRVTLRCSPRSGDLSVYWYQQSLDQGLQFLIQYYNGEERAKGNILERFSAQQFPDLHSELNLSSLELGDSALYFCASSTGLAGVVTSTDTQYFGPGTRLTVL.

The CDR3 sequence: CASSLVGQGTEQYF. The CDR3, as DNA: TGTGCCAGCAGCTTAGTGGGACAGGGTACCGAGCAGTACTTC. The chain links TRBV13 to TRBJ2-7, with TRBD1 matching over 9 bases. CDR1 is PRHDT, CDR2 FYEKMQ, per germline (reference sequence). This CDR3 contains 14 residues. V lost 1 base to trimming and J lost 6 bases; unmatched junction nucleotides: 4.

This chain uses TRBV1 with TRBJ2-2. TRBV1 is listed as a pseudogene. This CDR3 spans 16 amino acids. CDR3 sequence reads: CTSSHSGLPLRRELFF. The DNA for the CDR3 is TGCACCAGCAGCCACTCGGGGCTACCTCTTCGGAGGGAGCTGTTTTTT.

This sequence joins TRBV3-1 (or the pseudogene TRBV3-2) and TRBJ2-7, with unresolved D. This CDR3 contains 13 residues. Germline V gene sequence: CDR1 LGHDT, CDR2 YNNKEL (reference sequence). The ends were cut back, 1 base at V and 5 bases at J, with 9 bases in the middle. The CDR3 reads CASSQVLGNEQYF. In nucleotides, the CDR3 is TGTGCCAGCAGCCAAGTGTTGGGAAACGAGCAGTACTTC.